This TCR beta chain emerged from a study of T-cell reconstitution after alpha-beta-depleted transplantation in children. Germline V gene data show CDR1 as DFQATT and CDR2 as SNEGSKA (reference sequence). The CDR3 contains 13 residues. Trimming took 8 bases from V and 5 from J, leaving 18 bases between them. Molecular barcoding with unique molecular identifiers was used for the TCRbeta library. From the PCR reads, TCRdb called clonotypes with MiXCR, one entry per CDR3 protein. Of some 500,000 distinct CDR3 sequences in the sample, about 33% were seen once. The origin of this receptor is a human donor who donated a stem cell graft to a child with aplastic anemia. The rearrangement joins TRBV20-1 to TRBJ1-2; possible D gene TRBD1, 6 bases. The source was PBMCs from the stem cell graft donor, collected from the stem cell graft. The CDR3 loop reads CSLTRGGGYGYTF. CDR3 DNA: TGCAGTCTGACCCGGGGGGGCGGGTATGGCTACACCTTC.